The 29 T cell receptor beta chains given below trace back to one sample, sequenced in a study of blood T cell repertoires in COVID-19. Sequencing was performed with immunoSEQ multiplex PCR; in TCRdb, only in-frame clones are kept and a portion is missing. Of some 490,000 clones in the sample, approximately 90% were seen once. The sequencing input was PBMCs or T cells enriched from blood (not recorded which). The receptors were gathered from a woman aged 60-75 years who had recovered from COVID-19.

This clone was seen once. V gene TRBV7-8 combines with J gene TRBJ2-7, with 7 bases that match TRBD1. J lost 0 bases, V lost 4 bases, and 3 bases had no gene match. The germline gives CDR1 SGHVS, CDR2 FQNEAQ. The length of the CDR3 is 14 residues. The CDR3 DNA reads TGTGCCAGCAGCTCCGGACAGGCCTCCTACGAGCAGTACTTC. Amino acids: CASSSGQASYEQYF. The full variable domain, its missing parts supplied by reference TRBV7-8 and TRBJ2-7, is GAGVSQSPRYKVAKRGQDVALRCDPISGHVSLFWYQQALGQGPEFLTYFQNEAQLDKSGLPSDRFFAERPEGSVSTLKIQRTQQEDSAVYLCASSSGQASYEQYFGPGTRLTVT.

This clone came up a few times. The rearrangement uses TRBV5-6 and TRBJ1-5; D is possibly TRBD1 (5 bases). V dropped 0 bases and J dropped 0 bases, with 10 bases sitting between them. The CDR3 spans 16 residues. Germline lookup yields CDR1 SGHDT and CDR2 YYEEEE. The CDR3 loop is CASSLGGAASNQPQHF. The CDR3, as DNA: TGTGCCAGCAGCTTGGGTGGGGCGGCTAGCAATCAGCCCCAGCATTTT.

The chain has TRBV19 and TRBJ1-5; D gene ambiguous. The CDR3 has 14 residues. Trimming cost V 1 base and J 4 bases, with 8 bases left between them. Germline V gene data show CDR1 as LNHDA and CDR2 as SQIVND (reference sequence). The CDR3 bases are TGTGCCAGTAGTATAGTTCCGGGAAATCAGCCCCAGCATTTT. This sequence encodes CASSIVPGNQPQHF.

This clone showed up just once. This chain connects TRBV2 to TRBJ1-6; maybe TRBD1 (5 bases). Germline lookup yields CDR1 SNHLY and CDR2 FYNNEI. Between the trimmed V and J ends, which lost 10 bases and 8 bases, there was a span of 15 bases. The CDR3 has 13 amino acids. The chain's CDR3 is CAIRRLGDSPLHF. CDR3 sequence (DNA): TGTGCCATCCGACGGTTAGGGGATTCACCCCTCCACTTT.

The rearrangement joins TRBV5-1 to TRBJ2-5, with a possible D match to TRBD1 (7 bases). CDR1 is SGHRS and CDR2 is YFSETQ in the germline V gene. CDR3 length equals 13 residues. Trimming took 4 bases from V and 13 from J, leaving 20 bases between them. The CDR3 protein is CASSAGQTTFGYF. The CDR3 region has the DNA TGCGCCAGCAGCGCGGGACAGACTACCTTCGGGTACTTC.

This rearrangement joins TRBV29-1 to TRBJ1-1; D unresolved. This CDR3 has 10 amino acids. Germline lookup yields CDR1 SQVTM and CDR2 ANQGSEA. V was cut by 7 bases and J by 1 base, with 4 bases left in between. The CDR3 spells CSGQNTEAFF. In DNA, the CDR3 is TGCAGCGGACAGAACACTGAAGCTTTCTTT.

The chain employs TRBV10-3 and TRBJ1-5, with a possible D match to TRBD1 (5 bases). CDR3 size: 13 residues. The germline V and J ends were trimmed by 8 bases and 3 bases, with 11 bases remaining between them. Germline CDR1 reads ENHRY; CDR2 reads SYGVKD. The CDR3: CAISGGANQPQHF. The CDR3 DNA is TGTGCCATCTCAGGAGGGGCCAATCAGCCCCAGCATTTT.

This clone was seen a few times. This chain links TRBV2 with TRBJ1-6, with 11 bases fitting TRBD1. The V gene end was trimmed by 7 bases and the J gene end by 7 bases; junction bases not matched to a gene: 6. CDR1 SNHLY and CDR2 FYNNEI come from the germline V gene. The CDR3 spans 15 residues. The CDR3 loop is CASTRTGGSNSPLHF. CDR3 sequence (DNA): TGTGCCAGCACGCGGACAGGGGGCTCAAATTCACCCCTCCACTTT.

This chain joins TRBV2 and TRBJ2-1; 9 positions agree with TRBD1. This CDR3 has 14 amino acids. V was pared by 1 base and J by 7 bases, with 2 bases of the junction left unmatched. Germline V CDR1 and CDR2: SNHLY, FYNNEI. In DNA form, the CDR3 reads TGTGCCAGCAGTGAAGGGACAGGGGATAATGAGCAGTTCTTC. Translating gives CASSEGTGDNEQFF. The full variable domain, its missing parts supplied by reference TRBV2 and TRBJ2-1, is EPEVTQTPSHQVTQMGQEVILRCVPISNHLYFYWYRQILGQKVEFLVSFYNNEISEKSEIFDDQFSVERPDGSNFTLKIRSTKLEDSAMYFCASSEGTGDNEQFFGPGTRLTVL.

This clone was observed a handful of times. This sequence joins TRBV23-1 and TRBJ1-1; tentative D call: TRBD1 (5 bases). TRBV23-1 is sorted into the ORF group, with uncertain function. The CDR3 length is 11 residues. The ends were cut back, 5 bases at V and 9 bases at J, with 10 bases in the middle. CDR3 coding DNA: TGCGCCAGCAGTAAAGGGGCAAAAGCTTTCTTT. This encodes CASSKGAKAFF.

The sample holds one count of this clone. The chain is built from TRBV25-1 and TRBJ1-1, with D unclear. This CDR3 has 15 amino acids. The germline V gene encodes CDR1 MGHDK and CDR2 SYGVNS. V shed 1 base and J shed 0 bases, with 9 bases lying between them. CDR3 nucleotide sequence: TGTGCCAGCAGTGAATTAACAGCTTTGAACACTGAAGCTTTCTTT. This sequence encodes CASSELTALNTEAFF.

CDR3 in amino acids: CASSFVTGETQYF. CDR3 sequence (DNA): TGTGCCAGCAGCTTTGTAACAGGGGAGACCCAGTACTTC. The chain employs TRBV7-2 and TRBJ2-5; weak D call: TRBD1 (6 bases). CDR3 length: 13 residues. Between the trimmed V and J ends, which lost 3 bases and 5 bases, there was a span of 10 bases. Germline CDR1 and CDR2: SGHTA and FQGNSA.

The CDR3 coding sequence is TGTGCCAGTAGACAGGGCTTGCATTCACCCCTCCACTTT. This translates into CASRQGLHSPLHF. J is TRBJ1-6 and V is TRBV19; D perhaps matches TRBD1 (6 bases). Trimming shortened V by 6 bases and J by 8 bases, and 11 bases separated the two germline ends. CDR3 length equals 13 residues. Germline values: CDR1 LNHDA, CDR2 SQIVND (reference sequence).

The gene calls are TRBV12-3 or TRBV12-4 and TRBJ1-4; 7 nucleotides align to TRBD1. V gave up 8 bases and J gave up 10 bases; unmatched junction bases: 10. This CDR3 spans 13 amino acids. CDR3 residues: CASAPRGQIKLFF. DNA for the CDR3: TGTGCCAGCGCCCCAAGGGGACAGATAAAACTGTTTTTT.

The chain employs TRBV7-2 and TRBJ1-1; D is uncertain. CDR3 length: 14 amino acids. V was trimmed by 1 base and J by 5 bases, leaving 11 bases between them. Germline CDR1 reads SGHTA; CDR2 reads FQGNSA. CDR3 sequence (DNA): TGTGCCAGCAGCTTAGGCCCACAGAAGACTGAAGCTTTCTTT. Amino acids: CASSLGPQKTEAFF.

This clone was seen only a few times. This chain uses TRBV4-1 with TRBJ2-2, with a tentative D call TRBD2 (5 bases). The CDR3 sequence is 16 residues long. V shed 2 bases and J shed 1 base, with 11 bases lying between them. In germline, CDR1 is MGHRA, CDR2 YSYEKL. Here the CDR3 reads CASSQLDRGNTGELFF. In DNA form, the CDR3 reads TGCGCCAGCAGCCAACTCGATCGGGGGAACACCGGGGAGCTGTTTTTT.

The rearrangement uses TRBV5-6 and TRBJ2-2, with TRBD2 matching 10 bases. V shed 4 bases, J shed 5 bases, and the junction held 2 bases outside the gene matches. The germline CDR1 and CDR2 sequences are SGHDT and YYEEEE. The CDR3 runs 14 residues. CDR3 nucleotides: TGTGCCAGCAGCCCGGGACTAGCGACCGGGGAGCTGTTTTTT. Protein product: CASSPGLATGELFF.

The chain is built from TRBV28 and TRBJ1-2; D is possibly TRBD1 (5 bases). The germline V gene encodes CDR1 MDHEN and CDR2 SYDVKM. V dropped 8 bases and J dropped 2 bases, with 9 bases sitting between them. This CDR3 has 12 amino acids. This CDR3 reads CASCGTNYGYTF. The CDR3 DNA follows: TGTGCCAGCTGCGGGACGAACTATGGCTACACCTTC.

This clone was found a few times. The chain combines TRBV21-1 with TRBJ2-2; the table's D call of TRBD2 was not tested on the DNA. TRBV21-1 constitutes a pseudogene. CDR3 length equals 15 residues. This chain's CDR3 is CASSKGLANTGELFF. CDR3 bases: TGTGCCAGCAGCAAGGGACTAGCGAACACCGGGGAGCTGTTTTTT.

As regards this clone: The sample has other DNA sequences that encode this CDR3 too. J is TRBJ1-1 and V is TRBV5-1, with 10 bases matching TRBD1. Germline V gene sequence: CDR1 SGHRS, CDR2 YFSETQ. V shed 1 base and J 5 bases; nucleotides not matched to a gene: 2. This CDR3 is built from 14 residues. The CDR3 is CASSLRDRGTEAFF. For the CDR3, the DNA is TGCGCCAGCAGCTTGCGGGACAGGGGTACTGAAGCTTTCTTT.

This chain's CDR3 is CASRAQVTDTQYF. CDR3 nucleotide sequence: TGCGCCAGCAGGGCTCAGGTCACAGATACGCAGTATTTT. The rearrangement uses TRBV5-1 and TRBJ2-3, with no clear D. The germline V gene has CDR1 SGHRS and CDR2 YFSETQ. The CDR3 consists of 13 residues. The germline V and J ends were trimmed by 5 bases and 2 bases, with 9 bases remaining between them.

CDR3 DNA: TGCGCCAGCAGCTTGGGGACCCGACAGGGGGCGCGAATTGGGTATGGCTACACCTTC. Translation: CASSLGTRQGARIGYGYTF. The V and J genes are TRBV5-1 and TRBJ1-2, with TRBD1 matching 10 bases. The CDR3 covers 19 residues. After removal of 0 bases from V and 5 bases from J, the junction contained 16 bases not matched to a gene. CDR1 is SGHRS, CDR2 YFSETQ, per germline.

This chain uses TRBV3-1 (or the pseudogene TRBV3-2) with TRBJ2-4, with TRBD2 matching 10 bases. This CDR3 contains 15 residues. Germline CDR1 and CDR2: LGHDT and YNNKEL (reference sequence). Germline trimming cut 7 bases from V and 1 base from J; bases unmatched to any gene: 4. The CDR3 spells CASKSGGAAKNIQYF. The CDR3 DNA reads TGTGCCAGCAAGAGCGGGGGGGCTGCCAAAAACATTCAGTACTTC.

The J gene is TRBJ1-4, the V gene TRBV5-5; no clear D. Looked up from germline, CDR1 is SGHKS and CDR2 is YYEKEE (reference sequence). The V end lost 2 bases, the J end lost 1 base, and 9 bases lay between the germline ends. There are 15 residues in the CDR3. CDR3 sequence reads: CASSLQPLTNEKLFF. The CDR3 DNA sequence: TGTGCCAGCAGCTTACAACCGCTAACTAATGAAAAACTGTTTTTT. Full variable domain (missing parts from reference TRBV5-5 and TRBJ1-4): DAGVTQSPTHLIKTRGQQVTLRCSPISGHKSVSWYQQVLGQGPQFIFQYYEKEERGRGNFPDRFSARQFPNYSSELNVNALLLGDSALYLCASSLQPLTNEKLFFGSGTQLSVL.

The V and J genes are TRBV6-1 and TRBJ1-3; D remains ambiguous. The germline gives CDR1 MNHNS, CDR2 SASEGT. V was shortened by 2 bases and J by 2 bases, with 13 bases between the two germline ends. This CDR3 spans 16 amino acids. As DNA, the CDR3 is TGTGCCAGCAGTGAAAGGGAGGGAGGCCCTGGAAACACCATATATTTT. Its protein is CASSEREGGPGNTIYF.

This chain connects TRBV7-9 to TRBJ2-2, with TRBD1 matching 9 bases. The germline CDR1 and CDR2 sequences are SEHNR and FQNEAQ (reference sequence). This CDR3 is built from 16 residues. V was clipped by 5 bases and J by 0 bases; unmatched bases: 4. CDR3 region: CASSDTGGPNTGELFF. The CDR3 DNA reads as TGTGCCAGCAGCGATACAGGGGGCCCGAACACCGGGGAGCTGTTTTTT.

This clone was found a few times. This chain connects TRBV12-5 to TRBJ2-1, with 12 bases identical to TRBD2. Germline V gene sequence: CDR1 LGHNT, CDR2 FRNRAP. The CDR3 covers 21 residues. Unmatched junction bases numbered 15, after V lost 3 bases and J lost 0 bases. The CDR3 DNA reads as TGTGCTAGTGGTTTTTCCCCCGACGGACTAGCGGGGCTCTCCTCCTACAATGAGCAGTTCTTC. This translates into CASGFSPDGLAGLSSYNEQFF.

The V gene is TRBV3-1 (or the pseudogene TRBV3-2), the J gene TRBJ2-3; D gene unclear. V lost 4 bases to trimming and J lost 4 bases, with 21 bases between them. Germline V gene data show CDR1 as LGHDT and CDR2 as YNNKEL (reference sequence). The CDR3 has 17 residues. CDR3 DNA sequence: TGTGCCAGCAGCCCCTCCTATAGACGCGGTCCGGCAGATACGCAGTATTTT. This codes for CASSPSYRRGPADTQYF.

The chain carries TRBV6-5 and TRBJ1-2; TRBD1 matches 9 bases. V gave up 2 bases and J gave up 8 bases; unmatched junction bases: 9. The germline CDR1 and CDR2 sequences are MNHEY and SVGAGI. This CDR3 is built from 15 residues. The CDR3 nucleotides are TGTGCCAGCAGTTACCGGGGACAGGGAAGGGAAGGCTACACCTTC. This translates into CASSYRGQGREGYTF.